What follows are 32 T cell receptor beta chains derived from one specimen sequenced in a study of T cells in Graves' hyperthyroidism and ophthalmopathy. TCR beta CDR3 regions were amplified from RNA. TCR CDR3 underwent first-round RT-PCR with the HTBI primer set. In TCRdb, the multiplex PCR reads were re-called with MiXCR into one record per CDR3 protein. Of hundreds of thousands of distinct CDR3 sequences listed, less than 25% are singletons. Specimen: blood. These receptors were collected from a man aged 25 to 40 with Graves' ophthalmopathy.

This chain connects TRBV6-1 to TRBJ2-3; 11 nucleotides match TRBD2. The CDR3 sequence is 16 residues long. V gave up 5 bases and J gave up 3 bases; unmatched junction bases: 7. Germline loops: CDR1 MNHNS, CDR2 SASEGT. This chain's CDR3 is CASSSAGTSGTDTQYF. The CDR3 bases are TGTGCCAGCAGTTCGGCCGGGACTAGCGGAACAGATACGCAGTATTTT.

This clonotype has more than one count but fewer than ten. The chain employs TRBV19 and TRBJ2-5, with D maybe TRBD2 (6 bases). CDR3 length equals 15 residues. The V gene lost 1 base and the J gene lost 4 bases, with 13 bases spanning the gap. Germline V CDR1 and CDR2: LNHDA, SQIVND (reference sequence). CDR3 nucleotides: TGTGCCAGTAGTATAGCCCTAGCGATGGGAGAGACCCAGTACTTC. Protein: CASSIALAMGETQYF.

The gene calls are TRBV10-1 and TRBJ2-7; possibly TRBD2 for D (5 bases). The germline V and J ends were trimmed by 6 bases and 3 bases, with 18 bases remaining between them. CDR1 is WNHNN and CDR2 is SYGVQD in the germline V gene (reference sequence). The CDR3 spans 15 residues. Here the CDR3 DNA reads TGCGCCAGCAGCCACGAAAGAGGGCAGGACTACGAGCAGTACTTC. The encoded protein is CASSHERGQDYEQYF.

In the case of this clonotype: This may be a read error, as it is one base from a much larger clone. V gene TRBV2 combines with J gene TRBJ1-1; 7 nucleotides agree with TRBD1. CDR1 SNHLY and CDR2 FYNNEI come from the germline V gene. The CDR3 consists of 15 residues. V was pared by 8 bases and J by 11 bases, with 20 bases of the junction left unmatched. CDR3 residues: CASWFPPGQKVWAFF. The CDR3, as DNA: TGTGCCAGCTGGTTCCCTCCGGGACAGAAAGTATGGGCTTTCTTT.

In its sample, this clonotype was seen many times. The chain couples TRBV7-2 to TRBJ2-1; 10 bases map to TRBD2. V was pared by 5 bases and J by 0 bases, with 1 base of the junction left unmatched. In germline, CDR1 is SGHTA, CDR2 FQGNSA. CDR3 size: 15 residues. The CDR3: CASSASGSSYNEQFF. DNA for the CDR3: TGTGCCAGCAGCGCTAGCGGGAGCTCCTACAATGAGCAGTTCTTC.

This clonotype was found many times. The chain employs TRBV28 and TRBJ1-2, with D perhaps TRBD1 (5 bases). CDR1 and CDR2 (germline): MDHEN, SYDVKM. Trimming removed 5 bases at V and 4 bases at J, with 14 bases between. This CDR3 comprises 14 residues. CDR3 nucleotides: TGTGCCAGCAGTCCCGGGACGCCTTCCTATGGCTACACCTTC. It is translated as CASSPGTPSYGYTF.

This clonotype was counted between two and nine times. The chain recombines TRBV27 with TRBJ1-5; 7 nucleotides align to TRBD1. J lost 2 bases, V lost 10 bases, and 8 bases had no gene match. This CDR3 has 14 amino acids. CDR1 MNHEY and CDR2 SMNVEV come from the germline V gene (reference sequence). Here the CDR3 DNA reads TGTGCCACCTCCCCTACAGGGGGCAATCAGCCCCAGCATTTT. Translating gives CATSPTGGNQPQHF.

V usage is TRBV6-4 and J usage is TRBJ2-5; 7 bases map to TRBD2. The CDR3 extends over 16 amino acids. The junction had 9 bases not matched to a gene; V was cut back by 5 bases and J by 0 bases. Germline values: CDR1 MRHNA, CDR2 SNTAGT. The CDR3 DNA follows: TGTGCCAGCAGTTACGGGAGCGGGGCGTACCAAGAGACCCAGTACTTC. Translating it yields CASSYGSGAYQETQYF.

DNA for the CDR3: TGTGCCAGCAGTTATCGGGGGACAGGGCGAAACAATGAGCAGTTCTTC. This codes for CASSYRGTGRNNEQFF. This sequence joins TRBV6-2 or TRBV6-3 and TRBJ2-1; 9 bases fit TRBD1. The CDR3 is made up of 16 amino acids. The V gene end was trimmed by 3 bases and the J gene end by 5 bases; junction bases not matched to a gene: 8. Germline V gives CDR1 MNHEY, CDR2 SVGEGT.

This clonotype turned up a few times. V usage is TRBV30 and J usage is TRBJ2-1, with 9 bases that match TRBD2. The CDR3 covers 15 residues. Germline values: CDR1 GTSNPN, CDR2 SVGIG (reference sequence). J gave up 9 bases and V 4 bases, and 13 bases lay outside the gene matches. This chain's CDR3 is CAWTPAAGGPGEQFF. CDR3 nucleotides: TGTGCCTGGACCCCCGCGGCGGGAGGGCCAGGTGAGCAGTTCTTC. Full variable domain (outside the CDR3, taken from reference TRBV30 and TRBJ2-1): SQTIHQWPATLVQPVGSPLSLECTVEGTSNPNLYWYRQAAGRGLQLLFYSVGIGQISSEVPQNLSASRPQDRQFILSSKKLLLSDSGFYLCAWTPAAGGPGEQFFGPGTRLTVL.

As regards this clonotype: Relative to the germline gene, one junction end is altered; a read error may explain this. The rearrangement uses TRBV28 and TRBJ2-7; 9 bases are a match to TRBD2. CDR3 length: 16 amino acids. Germline values: CDR1 MDHEN, CDR2 SYDVKM. CDR3 amino acids: CAGRPSRLADNYEQYF. Written as DNA, the CDR3 is TGTGCCGGCAGGCCCTCAAGACTAGCGGATAATTACGAGCAGTACTTC. The full variable domain, completed using reference TRBV28 and TRBJ2-7, is DVKVTQSSRYLVKRTGEKVFLECVQDMDHENMFWYRQDPGLGLRLIYFSYDVKMKEKGDIPEGYSVSREKKERFSLILESASTNQTSMYLCAGRPSRLADNYEQYFGPGTRLTVT.

This clonotype was recorded many times. This chain uses TRBV7-3 with TRBJ2-1; the match to TRBD2 covers 15 bases. The V segment lost 1 base and the J segment 2 bases; nucleotides outside the gene matches: 12. The CDR3 spans 21 residues. Germline V gene data show CDR1 as SGHTA and CDR2 as FQGTGA. CDR3 protein: CASSLNSPGLAGGSTYNEQFF. CDR3 bases: TGTGCCAGCAGCTTAAATTCACCGGGACTAGCGGGAGGCTCTACCTACAATGAGCAGTTCTTC.

This clonotype was found a few times. This rearrangement joins TRBV12-3 or TRBV12-4 to TRBJ2-7; D gene uncertain. This CDR3 has 14 residues. Trimming shortened V by 3 bases and J by 7 bases, and 16 bases separated the two germline ends. Written as DNA, the CDR3 is TGTGCCAGCAGTTTTACGGAAATCGAGGAAGAGCAGTACTTC. This translates into CASSFTEIEEEQYF.

V is TRBV20-1 and J is TRBJ2-7; maybe TRBD2 (6 bases). V was pared by 4 bases and J by 3 bases, with 16 bases between. This CDR3 spans 14 amino acids. Germline V lookup: CDR1 DFQATT, CDR2 SNEGSKA (reference sequence). As DNA, the CDR3 is TGCAGTGCTACCCCTTTGGCGGGGAGCTACGAGCAGTACTTC. Translated: CSATPLAGSYEQYF.

The rearrangement uses TRBV5-1 and TRBJ2-6; maybe TRBD1 (7 bases). The CDR3 runs to 16 residues. Germline assignment: CDR1 SGHRS and CDR2 YFSETQ. V lost 4 bases and J lost 0, with 11 bases in between. CDR3 nucleotide sequence: TGCGCCAGCAGCGCGGGGACAGTCTCTGGGGCCAACGTCCTGACTTTC. Translating it yields CASSAGTVSGANVLTF.

This clonotype showed up just a few times. The chain has TRBV28 and TRBJ1-4, with D hard to call. The CDR3 extends over 13 amino acids. Germline loops: CDR1 MDHEN, CDR2 SYDVKM. V was clipped by 4 bases and J by 7 bases, with 10 bases between them. The CDR3: CASSSWIGEKLFF. The CDR3 DNA reads TGTGCCAGCAGTTCCTGGATCGGTGAAAAACTGTTTTTT.

This clonotype has a count of ten or more. This rearrangement joins TRBV11-2 to TRBJ1-1; D is unresolved. Germline V CDR1 and CDR2: SGHAT, FQNNGV. V lost 4 bases and J 6 bases, leaving 6 bases between the germline ends. This CDR3 is built from 11 residues. CDR3: CASSWSAEAFF. In DNA form, the CDR3 reads TGTGCCAGCAGCTGGAGCGCTGAAGCTTTCTTT.

V is TRBV10-2 and J is TRBJ2-1; D not certain. The CDR3 consists of 13 residues. Germline-derived CDR1 and CDR2 are WSHSY and SAAADI. V lost 10 bases and J lost 4, with 14 bases in between. As DNA, the CDR3 is TGCGCCACCCGGTTAAATGATTACAATGAGCAGTTCTTC. Amino acids: CATRLNDYNEQFF.

This clonotype has a count of ten or more. The chain links TRBV18 to TRBJ1-1, with D perhaps TRBD1 (5 bases). Germline loops: CDR1 KGHSH, CDR2 LQKENI. With 4 bases removed from V and 5 bases from J, the gap between germline ends came to 14 bases. The CDR3 is made up of 14 amino acids. This CDR3 reads CASSRQSQETEAFF. CDR3 DNA sequence: TGTGCCAGCTCACGACAGTCTCAGGAAACTGAAGCTTTCTTT. The full variable domain, with the rest looked up from reference TRBV18 and TRBJ1-1, is NAGVMQNPRHLVRRRGQEARLRCSPMKGHSHVYWYRQLPEEGLKFMVYLQKENIIDESGMPKERFSAEFPKEGPSILRIQQVVRGDSAAYFCASSRQSQETEAFFGQGTRLTVV.

This clonotype has just a few counts. This sequence joins TRBV20-1 and TRBJ2-1, with no clear D. Germline V gene sequence: CDR1 DFQATT, CDR2 SNEGSKA (reference sequence). The CDR3 is 11 amino acids. V was pared by 4 bases and J by 4 bases, with 5 bases between. The CDR3 nucleotides read TGCAGTGCTATCGAATACAATGAGCAGTTCTTC. Translating gives CSAIEYNEQFF.

This clonotype has ten or more counts. The rearrangement joins TRBV7-9 to TRBJ2-7, with D unresolved. Trimming stripped 1 base from V and 0 bases from J, with 10 bases between. The CDR3 extends over 15 amino acids. Germline CDR1 is SEHNR and CDR2 is FQNEAQ (reference sequence). CDR3 protein: CASSLEGGSSYEQYF. In DNA form, the CDR3 reads TGTGCCAGCAGCTTAGAAGGCGGAAGCTCCTACGAGCAGTACTTC.

The table lists this clonotype with many counts. The chain combines TRBV30 with TRBJ2-7; 8 bases agree with TRBD1. CDR1 is GTSNPN and CDR2 is SVGIG in the germline V gene (reference sequence). This CDR3 region has 13 residues. Trimming took 2 bases from V and 7 from J; bases not matched to a gene: 7. CDR3 nucleotide sequence: TGTGCCTGGAGTCAAGGACAGGGCGCAGAGCAGTACTTC. Translation: CAWSQGQGAEQYF.

The chain has TRBV29-1 and TRBJ2-7; 7 bases are shared with TRBD1. CDR3 length: 13 amino acids. V lost 4 bases to trimming and J lost 2 bases; unmatched junction nucleotides: 5. Germline CDR1 SQVTM, CDR2 ANQGSEA. DNA of the CDR3: TGCAGCGTTGTTACAGGGGCAACCTACGAGCAGTACTTC. Translating gives CSVVTGATYEQYF.

This clonotype was picked up a small number of times. The rearrangement joins TRBV7-2 to TRBJ2-1; 8 nucleotides match TRBD2. V gave up 5 bases and J gave up 4 bases; unmatched junction bases: 13. The CDR3 consists of 17 residues. From germline, CDR1 is SGHTA and CDR2 FQGNSA. CDR3 sequence reads: CASSLLGVGLVYNEQFF. CDR3 nucleotides: TGTGCCAGCAGCCTGCTCGGGGTGGGACTAGTTTACAATGAGCAGTTCTTC.

The V gene is TRBV30, the J gene TRBJ1-1, with D maybe TRBD1 (5 bases). This CDR3 has 15 amino acids. CDR1 is GTSNPN and CDR2 is SVGIG in the germline V gene (reference sequence). Trimming left V 0 bases short and J 0 bases short, with 11 bases between. CDR3 DNA sequence: TGTGCCTGGAGTGTACATGGGGGTCTGAACACTGAAGCTTTCTTT. As protein: CAWSVHGGLNTEAFF.

This clonotype was picked up many times. The V call is TRBV20-1, the J call TRBJ1-1; the match to TRBD1 covers 8 bases. The CDR3 runs 12 residues. Germline V gene sequence: CDR1 DFQATT, CDR2 SNEGSKA (reference sequence). J was trimmed by 7 bases and V by 6 bases; bases with no gene match: 7. In nucleotides, the CDR3 is TGCAGTGCACGGACAGGGACGAGTGAAGCTTTCTTT. Encoded protein: CSARTGTSEAFF.

This clonotype was seen only a few times. The J gene is TRBJ2-1, the V gene TRBV10-1; the match to TRBD2 covers 7 bases. CDR1 WNHNN and CDR2 SYGVQD come from the germline V gene (reference sequence). Germline trimming cut 2 bases from V and 3 bases from J; bases unmatched to any gene: 4. The CDR3 totals 15 residues. The CDR3 protein is CASSERASGYNEQFF. The CDR3 bases are TGCGCCAGCAGTGAGCGGGCTAGCGGCTACAATGAGCAGTTCTTC.

A note on this clonotype: This CDR3 fails to terminate in the conserved phenylalanine or tryptophan, so it likely reflects a read error. The CDR3 DNA reads TGCAGTGCTAGTGGTATCAATTCACCCCTCCACTCT. Residues: CSASGINSPLHS. The rearrangement links TRBV20-1 to TRBJ1-6; no definite D call. This CDR3 has 12 residues. With 3 bases removed from V and 7 bases from J, the gap between germline ends came to 7 bases. Germline V CDR1 and CDR2: DFQATT, SNEGSKA (reference sequence).

This clonotype was counted a single time. The chain is built from TRBV10-3 and TRBJ2-1; TRBD2 is a possible D gene (6 bases). Between the trimmed V and J ends, which lost 10 bases and 4 bases, there was a span of 20 bases. CDR1 is ENHRY, CDR2 SYGVKD, per germline. This CDR3 has 15 residues. This chain's CDR3 is CATGGVARYYNEQFF. The CDR3, as DNA: TGTGCCACAGGAGGGGTCGCCAGGTATTACAATGAGCAGTTCTTC.

V and J are TRBV6-5 and TRBJ2-1; D is ambiguous. Germline CDR1 reads MNHEY; CDR2 reads SVGAGI. This CDR3 comprises 16 residues. Trimming cost V 2 bases and J 0 bases, with 11 bases left between them. The CDR3: CASSYGTASSYNEQFF. The DNA for the CDR3 is TGTGCCAGCAGTTACGGCACAGCTAGCTCCTACAATGAGCAGTTCTTC.

The rearrangement joins TRBV3-1 to TRBJ2-5; D is undetermined. The CDR3 consists of 14 residues. The germline V gene has CDR1 LGHDT and CDR2 YNNKEL (reference sequence). V lost 4 bases to trimming and J lost 5 bases, with 14 bases between them. CDR3 bases: TGTGCCAGCAGCCCTCGTCGCAACGGGGAGACCCAGTACTTC. This encodes CASSPRRNGETQYF.

This clonotype has at least ten counts. The V gene is TRBV9, the J gene TRBJ2-1; no reliable D call. In germline, CDR1 is SGDLS, CDR2 YYNGEE. The length of the CDR3 is 12 residues. V was pared by 3 bases and J by 9 bases, with 10 bases between. The CDR3 sequence is CASSAGSGEQFF. In DNA, the CDR3 is TGTGCCAGCAGCGCCGGGTCGGGTGAGCAGTTCTTC.